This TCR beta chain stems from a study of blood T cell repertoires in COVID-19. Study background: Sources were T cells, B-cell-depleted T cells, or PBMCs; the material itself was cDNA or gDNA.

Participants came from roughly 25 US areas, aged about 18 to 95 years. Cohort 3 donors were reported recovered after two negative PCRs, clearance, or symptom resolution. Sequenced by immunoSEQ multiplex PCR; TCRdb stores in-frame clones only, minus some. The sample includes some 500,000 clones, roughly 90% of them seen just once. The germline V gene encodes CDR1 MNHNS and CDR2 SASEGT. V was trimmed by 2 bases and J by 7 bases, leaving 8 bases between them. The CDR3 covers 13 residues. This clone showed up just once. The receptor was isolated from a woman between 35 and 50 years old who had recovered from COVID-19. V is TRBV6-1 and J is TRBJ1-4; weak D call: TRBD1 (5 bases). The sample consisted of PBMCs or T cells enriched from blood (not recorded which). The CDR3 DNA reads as TGTGCCAGCAGTGAACAGGGTCGTGAAAAACTGTTTTTT. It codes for CASSEQGREKLFF.